The 7 T cell receptor beta chains reported below all come from one sample, sequenced in a study of T-cell memory formation after mild COVID-19. TCRdb reanalysed the 5' RACE reads using MiXCR and keeps one entry per CDR3 protein. This table holds 350,000 to 500,000 distinct CDR3 sequences, roughly 18% found once. Sequencing used PBMCs or a T cell subset sorted from them (not recorded which). Every receptor here comes from a man in his late teens or twenties who had mild COVID-19 (a few samples of this study predate the infection). Cell type and time point are not known.

This chain joins TRBV7-2 and TRBJ2-3; D uncertain. The CDR3 extends over 15 amino acids. The V end lost 4 bases, the J end lost 0 bases, and 11 bases lay between the germline ends. Germline assignment: CDR1 SGHTA and CDR2 FQGNSA. This chain's CDR3 is CASSSLRASTDTQYF. CDR3 sequence (DNA): TGTGCCAGCAGCTCCCTTCGGGCTAGCACAGATACGCAGTATTTT.

The chain uses TRBV7-3 and TRBJ2-1; tentative D call: TRBD2 (5 bases). CDR3 length: 15 residues. Germline V lookup: CDR1 SGHTA, CDR2 FQGTGA. The V and J ends lost 1 base and 10 bases respectively, with 17 bases between them. CDR3 protein: CASSLIGSRAPEQFF. The DNA of the CDR3 is TGTGCCAGCAGCTTAATTGGGTCGAGGGCCCCAGAGCAGTTCTTC.

The chain has TRBV6-5 and TRBJ1-2; D gene ambiguous. CDR1 and CDR2 (germline): MNHEY, SVGAGI. The CDR3 extends over 12 amino acids. V lost 5 bases to trimming and J lost 4 bases, with 8 bases between them. CDR3 in amino acids: CASSGWGYGYTF. The CDR3 bases are TGTGCCAGCAGTGGATGGGGCTATGGCTACACCTTC.

This clonotype was seen more than once but under ten times. The rearrangement uses TRBV5-1 and TRBJ2-5, with TRBD2 matching 8 bases. The germline V gene encodes CDR1 SGHRS and CDR2 YFSETQ. The CDR3 length is 16 residues. Trimming took 3 bases from V and 2 from J; bases not matched to a gene: 9. CDR3 bases: TGCGCCAGCAGCTCCACTACGAGCGGGGGACAAGAGACCCAGTACTTC. Translation gives CASSSTTSGGQETQYF. The full variable domain, its missing parts supplied by reference TRBV5-1 and TRBJ2-5, is KAGVTQTPRYLIKTRGQQVTLSCSPISGHRSVSWYQQTPGQGLQFLFEYFSETQRNKGNFPGRFSGRQFSNSRSEMNVSTLELGDSALYLCASSSTTSGGQETQYFGPGTRLLVL.

The V gene is TRBV5-1, the J gene TRBJ2-7, with 10 positions matching TRBD1. The CDR3 totals 14 residues. V was clipped by 1 base and J by 5 bases; unmatched bases: 3. CDR1 is SGHRS and CDR2 is YFSETQ in the germline V gene. CDR3 coding DNA: TGCGCCAGCAGCTTGCTGACAGGGGGCAACGAGCAGTACTTC. It is translated as CASSLLTGGNEQYF.

This clonotype was seen only a few times. The CDR3: CASSRTMNTEAFF. Written as DNA, the CDR3 is TGTGCCAGCAGCCGCACAATGAACACTGAAGCTTTCTTT. The chain is built from TRBV12-3 or TRBV12-4 and TRBJ1-1; no firm D call. The ends were cut back, 6 bases at V and 0 bases at J, with 8 bases in the middle. The CDR3 contains 13 residues.

This clonotype appeared a few times. The rearrangement joins TRBV4-2 to TRBJ2-6; 7 nucleotides match TRBD1. The trim removed 1 base at V and 4 bases at J, leaving 7 bases unmatched. CDR3 length: 17 amino acids. Germline V gives CDR1 LGHNA, CDR2 YNFKEQ. DNA of the CDR3: TGTGCCAGCAGCCAAGTGGCAGGGGGTGACGGGGCCAACGTCCTGACTTTC. This codes for CASSQVAGGDGANVLTF.